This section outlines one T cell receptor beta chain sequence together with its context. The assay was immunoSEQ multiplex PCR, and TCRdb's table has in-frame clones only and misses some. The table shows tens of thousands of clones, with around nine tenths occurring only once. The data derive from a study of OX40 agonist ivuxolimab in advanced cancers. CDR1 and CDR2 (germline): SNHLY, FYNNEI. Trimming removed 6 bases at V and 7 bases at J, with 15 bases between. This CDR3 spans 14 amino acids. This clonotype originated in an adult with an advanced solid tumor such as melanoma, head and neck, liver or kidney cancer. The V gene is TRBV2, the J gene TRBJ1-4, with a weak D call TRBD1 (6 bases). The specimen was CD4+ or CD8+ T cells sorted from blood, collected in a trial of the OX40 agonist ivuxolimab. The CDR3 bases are TGTGCCAGCAGCGACCAGGGGCTCGGTGAAAAACTGTTTTTT. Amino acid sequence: CASSDQGLGEKLFF.